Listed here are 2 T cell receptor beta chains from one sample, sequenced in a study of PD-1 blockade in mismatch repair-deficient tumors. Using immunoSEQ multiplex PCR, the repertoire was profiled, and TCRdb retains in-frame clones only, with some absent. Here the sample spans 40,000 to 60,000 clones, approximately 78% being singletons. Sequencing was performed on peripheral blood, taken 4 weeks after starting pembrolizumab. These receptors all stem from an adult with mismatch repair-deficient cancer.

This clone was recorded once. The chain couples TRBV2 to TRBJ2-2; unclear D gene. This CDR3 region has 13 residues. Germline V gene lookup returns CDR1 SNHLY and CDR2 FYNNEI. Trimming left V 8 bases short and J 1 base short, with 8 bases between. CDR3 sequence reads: CASAKKNTGELFF. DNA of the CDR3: TGTGCCAGCGCTAAGAAGAACACCGGGGAGCTGTTTTTT. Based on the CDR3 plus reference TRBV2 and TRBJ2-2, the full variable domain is EPEVTQTPSHQVTQMGQEVILRCVPISNHLYFYWYRQILGQKVEFLVSFYNNEISEKSEIFDDQFSVERPDGSNFTLKIRSTKLEDSAMYFCASAKKNTGELFFGEGSRLTVL.

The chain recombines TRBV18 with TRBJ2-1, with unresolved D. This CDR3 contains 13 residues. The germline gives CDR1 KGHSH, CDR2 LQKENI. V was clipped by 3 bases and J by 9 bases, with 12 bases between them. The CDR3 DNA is TGTGCCAGCTCACCGCCCTACGGCGGTGAGCAGTTCTTC. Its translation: CASSPPYGGEQFF.